These T cell receptor beta chains were read from a single sample in a study of patients and donors after allogeneic stem cell transplantation. In TCRdb, the RT-PCR reads were re-called with MiXCR into one record per CDR3 protein. The top ten clones hold around 25% of a sample with about 110,000 distinct CDR3 sequences, 35% of them seen once. The sample consisted of blood, either unsorted or a sorted T cell fraction (not recorded which). Every receptor here comes from a human donor who was either an allogeneic HSCT recipient or a stem cell or donor lymphocyte infusion donor (not recorded which). It is not recorded whose cells these are; they may come from a transplant donor. Both conserved end residues are part of each CDR3.

j_call: TRBJ1-2; v_call: TRBV2; cdr3_aa: CASSERPDYGYTF
j_call: TRBJ2-3; v_call: TRBV15; cdr3_aa: CATSRGVAGMDTQYF
j_call: TRBJ1-4; v_call: TRBV7-2; cdr3_aa: CASRGSREGKSEKLFF
j_call: TRBJ1-1; v_call: TRBV6-5; cdr3_aa: CASSRRGNTEAFF
j_call: TRBJ2-2; v_call: TRBV11-2; cdr3_aa: CASRRTGPWGELFF
j_call: TRBJ1-6; v_call: TRBV20-1; cdr3_aa: CSARSAEHQDNSPLHF
j_call: TRBJ2-7; v_call: TRBV20-1; cdr3_aa: CSARDHLQAYYEQYF
j_call: TRBJ2-7; v_call: TRBV10-3; cdr3_aa: CAIRQGSSYEQYF
j_call: TRBJ2-1; v_call: TRBV7-2; cdr3_aa: CASSFYRGIINEQFF
j_call: TRBJ2-1; v_call: TRBV12-3/TRBV12-4; cdr3_aa: CASTSSRAVSYNEQFF
j_call: TRBJ1-5; v_call: TRBV20-1; cdr3_aa: CSATEGNQPQHF
j_call: TRBJ1-2; v_call: TRBV7-2; cdr3_aa: CASSLAPIGGYGYTF
j_call: TRBJ1-6; v_call: TRBV2; cdr3_aa: CASTWGPSNSPLHF
j_call: TRBJ2-7; v_call: TRBV27; cdr3_aa: CASSKGGQNYYEQYF